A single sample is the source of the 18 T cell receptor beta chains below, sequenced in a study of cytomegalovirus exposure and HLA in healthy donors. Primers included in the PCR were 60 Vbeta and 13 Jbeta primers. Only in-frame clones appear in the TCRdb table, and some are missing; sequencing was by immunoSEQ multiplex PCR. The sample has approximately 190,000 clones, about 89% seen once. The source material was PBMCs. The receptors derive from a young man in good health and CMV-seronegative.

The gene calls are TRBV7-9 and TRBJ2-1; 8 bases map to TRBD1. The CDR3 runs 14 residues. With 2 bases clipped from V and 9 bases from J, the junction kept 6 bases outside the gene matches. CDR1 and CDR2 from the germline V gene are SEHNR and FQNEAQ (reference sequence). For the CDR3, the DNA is TGTGCCAGCAGCTTAACGACAGGGGCTGGTGAGCAGTTCTTC. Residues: CASSLTTGAGEQFF. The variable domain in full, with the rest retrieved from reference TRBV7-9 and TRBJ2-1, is DTGVSQNPRHKITKRGQNVTFRCDPISEHNRLYWYRQTLGQGPEFLTYFQNEAQLEKSRLLSDRFSAERPKGSFSTLEIQRTEQGDSAMYLCASSLTTGAGEQFFGPGTRLTVL.

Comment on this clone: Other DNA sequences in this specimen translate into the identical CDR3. The CDR3 loop is CASSQGLRETQYF. The CDR3 DNA sequence: TGTGCCAGCAGCCAAGGTTTGCGAGAGACCCAGTACTTC. V is TRBV14 and J is TRBJ2-5; no reliable D call. The CDR3 contains 13 residues. The germline gives CDR1 SGHDN, CDR2 FVKESK. V lost 1 base and J lost 4, with 7 bases in between. The full variable domain, in which reference TRBV14 and TRBJ2-5 provide the parts outside the CDR3, is EAGVTQFPSHSVIEKGQTVTLRCDPISGHDNLYWYRRVMGKEIKFLLHFVKESKQDESGMPNNRFLAERTGGTYSTLKVQPAELEDSGVYFCASSQGLRETQYFGPGTRLLVL.

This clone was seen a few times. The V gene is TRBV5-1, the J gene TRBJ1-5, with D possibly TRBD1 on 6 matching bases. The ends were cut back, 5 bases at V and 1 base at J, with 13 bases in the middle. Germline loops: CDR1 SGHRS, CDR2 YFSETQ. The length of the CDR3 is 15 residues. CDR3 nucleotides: TGCGCCAGCAGTCAGGGAGGGGGGAGCAATCAGCCCCAGCATTTT. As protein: CASSQGGGSNQPQHF.

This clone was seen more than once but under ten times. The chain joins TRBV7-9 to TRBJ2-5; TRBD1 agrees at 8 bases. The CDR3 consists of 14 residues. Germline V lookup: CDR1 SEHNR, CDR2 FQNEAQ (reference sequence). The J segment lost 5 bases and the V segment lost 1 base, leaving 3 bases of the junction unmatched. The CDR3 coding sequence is TGTGCCAGCAGCTTAGGGACAGGGATGGAGACCCAGTACTTC. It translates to CASSLGTGMETQYF.

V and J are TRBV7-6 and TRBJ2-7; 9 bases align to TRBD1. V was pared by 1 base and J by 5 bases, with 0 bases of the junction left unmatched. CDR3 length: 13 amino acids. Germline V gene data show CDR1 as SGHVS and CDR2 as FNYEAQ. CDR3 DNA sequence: TGTGCCAGCAGCTTAGACAGGGGGCACGAGCAGTACTTC. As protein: CASSLDRGHEQYF.

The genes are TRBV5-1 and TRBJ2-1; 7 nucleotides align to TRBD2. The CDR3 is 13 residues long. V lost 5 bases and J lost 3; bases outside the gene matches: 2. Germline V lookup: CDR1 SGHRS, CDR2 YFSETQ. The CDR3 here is CASSSGYYNEQFF. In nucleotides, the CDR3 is TGCGCCAGCAGTAGCGGGTACTACAATGAGCAGTTCTTC.

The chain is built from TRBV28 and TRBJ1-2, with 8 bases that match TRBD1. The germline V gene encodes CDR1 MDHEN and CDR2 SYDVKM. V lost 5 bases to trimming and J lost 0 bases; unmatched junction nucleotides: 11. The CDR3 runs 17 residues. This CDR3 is CASSPLAGGASNYGYTF. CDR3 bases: TGTGCCAGCAGTCCTCTGGCAGGGGGCGCCTCTAACTATGGCTACACCTTC.

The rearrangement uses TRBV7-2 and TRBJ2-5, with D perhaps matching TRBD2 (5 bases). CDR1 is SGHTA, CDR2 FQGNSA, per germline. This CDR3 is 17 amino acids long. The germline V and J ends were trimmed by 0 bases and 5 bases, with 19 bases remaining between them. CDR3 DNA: TGTGCCAGCAGCTTAGCGGCTAGGAGGAAGGAGGCGGAGACCCAGTACTTC. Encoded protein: CASSLAARRKEAETQYF.

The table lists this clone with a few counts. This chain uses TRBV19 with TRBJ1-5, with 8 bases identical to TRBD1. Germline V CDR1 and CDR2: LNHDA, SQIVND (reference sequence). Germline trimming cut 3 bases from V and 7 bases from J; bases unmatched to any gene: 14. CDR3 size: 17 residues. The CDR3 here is CASSISRGRGLNQPQHF. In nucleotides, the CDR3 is TGTGCCAGTAGTATCTCTAGGGGCAGGGGGCTCAACCAGCCCCAGCATTTT.

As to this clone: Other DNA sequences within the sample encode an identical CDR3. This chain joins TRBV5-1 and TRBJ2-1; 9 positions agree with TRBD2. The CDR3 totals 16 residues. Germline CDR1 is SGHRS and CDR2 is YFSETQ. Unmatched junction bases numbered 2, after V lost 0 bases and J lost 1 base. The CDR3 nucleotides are TGCGCCAGCAGCTTGGTTGCGGGAGGGTCCTACAATGAGCAGTTCTTC. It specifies CASSLVAGGSYNEQFF.

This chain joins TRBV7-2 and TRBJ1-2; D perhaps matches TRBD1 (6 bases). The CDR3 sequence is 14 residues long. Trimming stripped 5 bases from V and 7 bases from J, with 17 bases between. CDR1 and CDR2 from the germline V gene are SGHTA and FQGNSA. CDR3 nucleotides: TGTGCCAGCAGCCCAAACGCAGGGGCGGTTGGCTACACCTTC. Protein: CASSPNAGAVGYTF.

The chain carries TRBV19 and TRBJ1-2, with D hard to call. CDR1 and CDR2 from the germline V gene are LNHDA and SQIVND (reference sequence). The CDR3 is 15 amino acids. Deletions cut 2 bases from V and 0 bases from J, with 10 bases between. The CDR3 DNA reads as TGTGCCAGTAGTATACTTCACAGTACTAACTATGGCTACACCTTC. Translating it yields CASSILHSTNYGYTF.

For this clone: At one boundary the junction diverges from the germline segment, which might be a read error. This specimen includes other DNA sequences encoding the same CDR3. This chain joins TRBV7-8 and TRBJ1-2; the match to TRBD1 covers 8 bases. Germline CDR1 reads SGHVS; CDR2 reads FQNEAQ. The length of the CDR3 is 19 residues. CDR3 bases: TGTGCCAGCAGCCTAGCAATGGCTTTGCCCACAGGGGGTGAACGTGGCTACACCTTC. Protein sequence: CASSLAMALPTGGERGYTF.

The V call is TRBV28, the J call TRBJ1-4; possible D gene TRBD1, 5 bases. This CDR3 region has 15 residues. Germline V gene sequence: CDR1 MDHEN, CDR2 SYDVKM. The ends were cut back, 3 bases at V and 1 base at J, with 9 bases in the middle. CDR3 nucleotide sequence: TGTGCCAGCAGTTTGGCGGGGGTAACTAATGAAAAACTGTTTTTT. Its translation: CASSLAGVTNEKLFF.

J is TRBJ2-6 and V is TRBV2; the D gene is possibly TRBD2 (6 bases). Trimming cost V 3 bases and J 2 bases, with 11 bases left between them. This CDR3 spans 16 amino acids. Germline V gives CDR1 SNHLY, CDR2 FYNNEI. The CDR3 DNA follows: TGTGCCAGCAGTGATATGGGGGAGGCTGGGGCCAACGTCCTGACTTTC. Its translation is CASSDMGEAGANVLTF.

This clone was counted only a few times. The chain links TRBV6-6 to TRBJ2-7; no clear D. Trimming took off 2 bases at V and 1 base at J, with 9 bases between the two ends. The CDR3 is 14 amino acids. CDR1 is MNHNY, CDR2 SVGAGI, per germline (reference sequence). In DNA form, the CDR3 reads TGTGCCAGCAGTTACGAGGCCGGATCCTACGAGCAGTACTTC. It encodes CASSYEAGSYEQYF.

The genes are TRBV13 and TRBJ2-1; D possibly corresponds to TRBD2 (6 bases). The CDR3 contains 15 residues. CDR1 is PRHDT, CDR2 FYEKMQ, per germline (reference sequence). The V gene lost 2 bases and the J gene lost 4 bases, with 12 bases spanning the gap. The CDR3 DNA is TGTGCCAGCAGCTTATCGGCTGGGGGGTACAATGAGCAGTTCTTC. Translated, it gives CASSLSAGGYNEQFF.

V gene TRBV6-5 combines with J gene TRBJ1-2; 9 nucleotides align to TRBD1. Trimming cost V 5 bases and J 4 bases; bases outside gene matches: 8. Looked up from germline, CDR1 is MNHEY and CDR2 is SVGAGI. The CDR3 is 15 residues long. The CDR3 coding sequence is TGTGCCAGCAGTGGATATGACAGGGGGGCCTATGGCTACACCTTC. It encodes CASSGYDRGAYGYTF.